This T cell receptor beta chain was identified in a study of control samples from healthy donors and cancer patients. V was shortened by 0 bases and J by 11 bases, with 16 bases between the two germline ends. This CDR3 is 13 amino acids long. Germline CDR1 is GTSNPN and CDR2 is SVGIG (reference sequence). The data were produced by immunoSEQ multiplex PCR, yet TCRdb's version contains in-frame clones alone and is incomplete. Among roughly 120,000 clones listed, around 89% were seen once. Sequencing was performed on blood. The chain carries TRBV30 and TRBJ1-1; D is possibly TRBD1 (6 bases). The TCR comes from a man in his fifties or sixties in good health. CDR3 sequence: CAWSVLRFQGAFF. CDR3 DNA: TGTGCCTGGAGTGTACTGAGGTTCCAGGGGGCTTTCTTT.